The TCR beta chain described here comes from a study of response to subunit inactivated influenza vaccine. Study-wide results and caveats: T cells newly recruited by each seasonal influenza vaccination are few, the authors suggested.

Many counts were recorded for this clonotype. Its antigen is unknown. The CDR3 is 13 residues long. Germline V gives CDR1 DFQATT, CDR2 SNEGSKA (reference sequence). V was shortened by 0 bases and J by 5 bases, with 10 bases between the two germline ends. TCRdb ran MiXCR on the RT-PCR reads and lists one entry per CDR3 protein. The data contain about 800,000 distinct CDR3 sequences, 21% of them singletons. The receptor was isolated from a man aged 45-65 years who received an inactivated influenza vaccine. Sequences were derived from PBMCs from blood, sampled roughly 5 days after vaccination. This chain connects TRBV20-1 to TRBJ1-2; D possibly corresponds to TRBD1 (6 bases). CDR3 in DNA: TGCAGTGCTAGAGAGGTAACAGGGTATGGCTACACCTTC. Its protein product is CSAREVTGYGYTF.